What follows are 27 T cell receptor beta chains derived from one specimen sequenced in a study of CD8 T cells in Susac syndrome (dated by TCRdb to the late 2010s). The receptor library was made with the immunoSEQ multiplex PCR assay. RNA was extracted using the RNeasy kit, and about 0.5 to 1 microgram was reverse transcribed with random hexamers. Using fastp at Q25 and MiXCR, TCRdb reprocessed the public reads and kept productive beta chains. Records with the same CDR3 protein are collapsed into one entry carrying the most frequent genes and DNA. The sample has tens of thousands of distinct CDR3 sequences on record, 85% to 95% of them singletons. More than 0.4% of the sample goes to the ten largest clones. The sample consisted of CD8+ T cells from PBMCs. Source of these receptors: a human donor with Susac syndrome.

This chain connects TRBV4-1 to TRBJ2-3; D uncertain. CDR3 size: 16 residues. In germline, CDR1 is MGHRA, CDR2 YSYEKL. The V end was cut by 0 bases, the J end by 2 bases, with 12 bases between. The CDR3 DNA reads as TGCGCCAGCAGCCAAGACCACTCCATTCACACAGATACGCAGTATTTT. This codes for CASSQDHSIHTDTQYF.

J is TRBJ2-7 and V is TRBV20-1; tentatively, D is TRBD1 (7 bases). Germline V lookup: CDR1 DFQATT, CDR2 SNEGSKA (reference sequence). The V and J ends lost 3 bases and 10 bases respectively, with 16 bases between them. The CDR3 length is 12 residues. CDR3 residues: CSASQGGAEQYF. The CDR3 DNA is TGCAGTGCTAGCCAGGGGGGAGCCGAACAGTACTTC.

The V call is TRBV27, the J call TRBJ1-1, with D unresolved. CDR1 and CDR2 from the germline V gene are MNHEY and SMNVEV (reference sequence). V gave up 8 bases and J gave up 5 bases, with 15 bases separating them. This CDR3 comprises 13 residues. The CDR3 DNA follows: TGTGCCAGCGGCTCCACCCAAGGTACTGAAGCTTTCTTT. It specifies CASGSTQGTEAFF.

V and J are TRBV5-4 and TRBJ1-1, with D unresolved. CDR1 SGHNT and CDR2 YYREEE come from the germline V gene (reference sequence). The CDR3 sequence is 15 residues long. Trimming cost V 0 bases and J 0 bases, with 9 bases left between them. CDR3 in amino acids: CASSLVGNLNTEAFF. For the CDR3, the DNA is TGTGCCAGCAGCTTGGTAGGGAACCTGAACACTGAAGCTTTCTTT.

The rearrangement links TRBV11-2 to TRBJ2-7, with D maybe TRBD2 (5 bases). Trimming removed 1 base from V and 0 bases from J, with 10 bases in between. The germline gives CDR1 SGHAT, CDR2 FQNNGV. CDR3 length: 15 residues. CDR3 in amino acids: CASSLASGSSYEQYF. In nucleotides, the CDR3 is TGTGCCAGCAGCTTAGCGAGCGGAAGCTCCTACGAGCAGTACTTC.

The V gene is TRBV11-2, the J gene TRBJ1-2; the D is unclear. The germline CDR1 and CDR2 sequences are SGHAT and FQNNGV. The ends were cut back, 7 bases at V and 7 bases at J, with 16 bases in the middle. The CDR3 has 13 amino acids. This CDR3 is CASKSTSKVGYTF. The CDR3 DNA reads TGTGCCAGCAAGTCGACAAGTAAGGTTGGCTACACCTTC.

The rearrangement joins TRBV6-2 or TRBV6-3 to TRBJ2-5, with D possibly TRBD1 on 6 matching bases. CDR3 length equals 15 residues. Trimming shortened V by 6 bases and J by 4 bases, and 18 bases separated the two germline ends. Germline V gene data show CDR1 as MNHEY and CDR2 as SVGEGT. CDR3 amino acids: CASSPGLTGGETQYF. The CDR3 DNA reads TGTGCCAGCAGCCCCGGGTTGACAGGAGGAGAGACCCAGTACTTC.

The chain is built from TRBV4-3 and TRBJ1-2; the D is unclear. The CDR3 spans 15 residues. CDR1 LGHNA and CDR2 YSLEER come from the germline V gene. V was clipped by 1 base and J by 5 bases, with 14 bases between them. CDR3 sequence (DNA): TGCGCCAGCAGCCAAGGAAGGGTGATAGCATATGGCTACACCTTC. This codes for CASSQGRVIAYGYTF.

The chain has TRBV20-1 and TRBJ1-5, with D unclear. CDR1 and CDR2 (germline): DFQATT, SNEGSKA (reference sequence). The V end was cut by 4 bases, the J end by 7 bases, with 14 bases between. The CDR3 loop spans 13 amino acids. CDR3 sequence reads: CSAKTRADQPQHF. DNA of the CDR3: TGCAGTGCTAAGACGAGGGCGGACCAGCCCCAGCATTTT.

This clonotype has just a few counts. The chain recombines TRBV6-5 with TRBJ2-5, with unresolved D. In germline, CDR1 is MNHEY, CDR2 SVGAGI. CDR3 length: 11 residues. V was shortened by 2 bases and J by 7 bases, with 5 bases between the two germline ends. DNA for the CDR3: TGTGCCAGCAGTTACACGCGGACCCAGTACTTC. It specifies CASSYTRTQYF.

CDR3 DNA sequence: TGTGCCAGAAGCTCCGCTGGGGGCGTACAAATCCGGAACGAGCAGTACTTC. Its protein is CARSSAGGVQIRNEQYF. V usage is TRBV5-3 and J usage is TRBJ2-7; tentative D call: TRBD1 (6 bases). TRBV5-3 is designated an ORF whose function remains uncertain. The CDR3 sequence is 17 residues long. V dropped 3 bases and J dropped 5 bases, with 24 bases sitting between them.

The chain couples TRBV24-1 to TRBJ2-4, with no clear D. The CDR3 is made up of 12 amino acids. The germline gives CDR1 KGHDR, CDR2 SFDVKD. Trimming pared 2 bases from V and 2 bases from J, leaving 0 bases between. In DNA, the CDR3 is TGTGCCACCAGTGATTCCAAAAACATTCAGTACTTC. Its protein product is CATSDSKNIQYF.

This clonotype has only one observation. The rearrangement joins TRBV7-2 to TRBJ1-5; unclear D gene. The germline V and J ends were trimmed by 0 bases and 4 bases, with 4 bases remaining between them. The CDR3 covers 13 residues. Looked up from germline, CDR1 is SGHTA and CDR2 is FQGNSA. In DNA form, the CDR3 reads TGTGCCAGCAGCTTAGCGGTAAATCAGCCCCAGCATTTT. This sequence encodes CASSLAVNQPQHF.

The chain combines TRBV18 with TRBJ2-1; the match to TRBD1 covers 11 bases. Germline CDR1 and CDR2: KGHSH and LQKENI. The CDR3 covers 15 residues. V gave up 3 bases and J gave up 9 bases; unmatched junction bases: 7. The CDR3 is CASSPGTGGTIEQFF. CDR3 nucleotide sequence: TGTGCCAGCTCACCCGGGACAGGGGGGACCATTGAGCAGTTCTTC.

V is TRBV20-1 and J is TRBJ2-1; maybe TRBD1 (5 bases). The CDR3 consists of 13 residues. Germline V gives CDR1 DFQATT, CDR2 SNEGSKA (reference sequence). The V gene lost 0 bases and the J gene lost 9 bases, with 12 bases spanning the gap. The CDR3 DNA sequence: TGCAGTGCTAGAGAACTCAGGGCAGTTGAGCAGTTCTTC. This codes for CSARELRAVEQFF.

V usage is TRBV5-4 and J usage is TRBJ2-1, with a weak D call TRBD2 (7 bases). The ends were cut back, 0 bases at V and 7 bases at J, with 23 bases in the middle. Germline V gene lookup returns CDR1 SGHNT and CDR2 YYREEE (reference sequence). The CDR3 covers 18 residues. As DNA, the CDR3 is TGTGCCAGCAGCTTGGGAGGGGGAGCGTCTAGCGGAGCAAATGAGCAGTTCTTC. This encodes CASSLGGGASSGANEQFF.

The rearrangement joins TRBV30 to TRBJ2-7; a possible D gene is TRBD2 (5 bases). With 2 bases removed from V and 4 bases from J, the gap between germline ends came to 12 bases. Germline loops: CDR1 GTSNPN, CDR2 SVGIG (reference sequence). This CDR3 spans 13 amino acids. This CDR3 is CAWSSGEIYEQYF. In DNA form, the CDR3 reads TGTGCCTGGAGTTCTGGGGAGATATACGAGCAGTACTTC.

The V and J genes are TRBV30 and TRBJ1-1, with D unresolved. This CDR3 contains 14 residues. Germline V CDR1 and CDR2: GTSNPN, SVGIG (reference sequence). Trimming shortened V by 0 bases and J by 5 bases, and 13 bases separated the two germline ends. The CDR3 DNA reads TGTGCCTGGAGTGTTGGGGTCCCTGGGACTGAAGCTTTCTTT. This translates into CAWSVGVPGTEAFF. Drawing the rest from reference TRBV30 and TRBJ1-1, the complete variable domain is SQTIHQWPATLVQPVGSPLSLECTVEGTSNPNLYWYRQAAGRGLQLLFYSVGIGQISSEVPQNLSASRPQDRQFILSSKKLLLSDSGFYLCAWSVGVPGTEAFFGQGTRLTVV.

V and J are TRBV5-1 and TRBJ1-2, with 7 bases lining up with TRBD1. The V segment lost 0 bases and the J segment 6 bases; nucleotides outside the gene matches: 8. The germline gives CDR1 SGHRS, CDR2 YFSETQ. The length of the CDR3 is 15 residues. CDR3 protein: CASSLGDRSFNGYTF. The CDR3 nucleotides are TGCGCCAGCAGCTTGGGGGACAGATCGTTCAATGGCTACACCTTC.

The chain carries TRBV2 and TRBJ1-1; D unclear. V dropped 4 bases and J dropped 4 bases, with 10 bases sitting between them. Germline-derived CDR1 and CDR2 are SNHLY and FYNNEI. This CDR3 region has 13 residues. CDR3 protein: CASSGSASTEAFF. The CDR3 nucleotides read TGTGCCAGCAGTGGATCGGCGAGCACTGAAGCTTTCTTT. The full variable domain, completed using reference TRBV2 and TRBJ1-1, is EPEVTQTPSHQVTQMGQEVILRCVPISNHLYFYWYRQILGQKVEFLVSFYNNEISEKSEIFDDQFSVERPDGSNFTLKIRSTKLEDSAMYFCASSGSASTEAFFGQGTRLTVV.

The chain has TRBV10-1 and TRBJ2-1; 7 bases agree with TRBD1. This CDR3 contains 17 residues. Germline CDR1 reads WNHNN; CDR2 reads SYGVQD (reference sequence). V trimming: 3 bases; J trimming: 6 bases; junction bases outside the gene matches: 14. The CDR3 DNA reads TGCGCCAGCAGTGATGAAGGGGTAGGGGGCTCCCGCAATGAGCAGTTCTTC. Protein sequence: CASSDEGVGGSRNEQFF.

CDR3 nucleotides: TGTGCCAGCAGTTCCAGCGGGAGGGCCGACAATGAGCAGTTCTTC. It codes for CASSSSGRADNEQFF. This chain links TRBV11-2 with TRBJ2-1; 10 nucleotides align to TRBD2. Trimming at V came to 6 bases and at J to 5 bases, leaving 7 bases not matched to a gene. CDR3 size: 15 residues. Germline CDR1 is SGHAT and CDR2 is FQNNGV.

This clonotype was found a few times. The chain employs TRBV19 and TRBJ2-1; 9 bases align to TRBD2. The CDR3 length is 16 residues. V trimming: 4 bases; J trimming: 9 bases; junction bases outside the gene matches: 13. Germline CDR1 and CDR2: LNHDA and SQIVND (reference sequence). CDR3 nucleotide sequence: TGTGCCAGTAGTACCAGACTAGCGGCACTACCTAGTGAGCAGTTCTTC. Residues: CASSTRLAALPSEQFF.

The CDR3 sequence is CASSLSRNSYEQYF. The CDR3 DNA reads TGTGCCAGCAGTTTGAGCAGGAACTCCTACGAGCAGTACTTC. This chain links TRBV27 with TRBJ2-7; D remains unclear. Germline CDR1 reads MNHEY; CDR2 reads SMNVEV (reference sequence). V was trimmed by 3 bases and J by 0 bases, leaving 9 bases between them. This CDR3 is built from 14 residues.

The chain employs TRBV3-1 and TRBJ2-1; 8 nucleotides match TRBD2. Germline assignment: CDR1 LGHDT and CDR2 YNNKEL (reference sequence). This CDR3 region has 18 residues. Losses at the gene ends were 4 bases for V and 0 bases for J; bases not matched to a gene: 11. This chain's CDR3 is CASSPPVERGPSYNEQFF. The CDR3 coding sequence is TGTGCCAGCAGCCCTCCAGTGGAGCGGGGGCCCTCCTACAATGAGCAGTTCTTC.

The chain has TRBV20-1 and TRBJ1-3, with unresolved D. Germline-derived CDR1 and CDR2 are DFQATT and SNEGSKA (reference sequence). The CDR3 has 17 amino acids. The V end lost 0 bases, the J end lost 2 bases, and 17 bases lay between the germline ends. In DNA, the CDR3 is TGCAGTGCTAGAGAGGCGGCGACGATTAATCCTGGAAACACCATATATTTT. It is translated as CSAREAATINPGNTIYF.

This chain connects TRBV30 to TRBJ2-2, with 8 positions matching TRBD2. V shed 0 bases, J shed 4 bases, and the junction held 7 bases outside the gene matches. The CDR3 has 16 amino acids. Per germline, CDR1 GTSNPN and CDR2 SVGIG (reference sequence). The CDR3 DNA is TGTGCCTGGAGTGTATCGGGAGGGGCTATCACCGGGGAGCTGTTTTTT. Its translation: CAWSVSGGAITGELFF.